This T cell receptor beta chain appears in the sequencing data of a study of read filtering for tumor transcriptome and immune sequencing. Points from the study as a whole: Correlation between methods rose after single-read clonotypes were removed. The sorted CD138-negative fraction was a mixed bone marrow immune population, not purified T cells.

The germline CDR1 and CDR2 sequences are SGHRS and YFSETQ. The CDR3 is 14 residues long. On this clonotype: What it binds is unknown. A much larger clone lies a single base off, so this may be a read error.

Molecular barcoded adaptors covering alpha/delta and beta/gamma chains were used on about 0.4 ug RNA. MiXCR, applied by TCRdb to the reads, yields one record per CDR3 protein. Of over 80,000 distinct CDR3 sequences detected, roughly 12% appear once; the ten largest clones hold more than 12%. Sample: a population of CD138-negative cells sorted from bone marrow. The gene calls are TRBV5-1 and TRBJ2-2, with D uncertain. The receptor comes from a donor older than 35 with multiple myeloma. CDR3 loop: CACRPGSNTGELFF. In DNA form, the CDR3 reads TGCGCCTGCAGACCCGGGTCAAACACCGGGGAGCTGTTTTTT.